This T cell receptor (beta chain) was observed in a study of T cell clonotyping in hematopoietic cell transplantation (dated by TCRdb to about 2021). For the wider study: A total of 120 to 150 blood samples were collected in the study from approximately 32 consecutive transplant recipients and their related donors. Patients were recruited between 2015 and January 2017 and followed until late 2020 or death.

V lost 2 bases and J lost 8 bases; the stretch between them is 7 bases long. Taken from cysteine to phenylalanine, the CDR3 has 12 residues. Left in the record is the CDR3 DNA by itself, 36 bases read in frame from the first base. The germline V gene sets CDR1 to MNHNS and CDR2 to SASEGT. The immunoSEQ assay, a bias-controlled multiplex PCR with V- and J-specific primers, was used to amplify TCR beta CDR3 regions from genomic DNA. In a second PCR step, a proprietary barcode and Illumina adapter sequences were attached to the CDR3 amplicons. An Illumina MiSeq instrument was used to sequence the CDR3 libraries. The original methods were these. Export and quality control were done with immunoSEQ Analyzer 3.0, while downstream analyses used R Bioconductor and Immunarch. Only productive rearrangements in the normalized downsampled data set went into calculating the repertoire metrics. In the normalized cohort, a clonotype counted as pathologically expanded if the clonotype was larger than 5 templates. The Inverse Simpson Index served as the measure of repertoire diversity. CMV-specificity analyses were carried out on the non-normalized data set to capture all clonotypes. TCRdb took this table from immuneACCESS and kept in-frame rearrangements with V and J called. Such tables lack part of the clones; where checked against another copy, unresolved V genes explain under half of the gap, and the rest is unexplained. The V and J calls and clone size were taken over from that table, and D and trimming were inferred from the DNA. The sample records about 5,500 clones, approximately 89% of which are singletons. Under 30% of the sample rests with the top ten.

Of note for this clone: Its target antigen remains unknown. Per-base quality was not reported, and no clone a single base away is much larger than it.

Interpreted using the paper, the time point label stands for: 100 days after allo-HCT. Recipient blood was collected about 28 days before transplant and at days 30, 100 and 180 after transplant. Using Nuclei Lysis Solution, genomic DNA was extracted from unfractionated peripheral blood mononuclear cells that were either fresh or cryopreserved. Overall study results and their limits: A decrease in recipient TCR diversity was observed after transplant, and a progressive increase in pathologically expanded clonotypes was seen from day 30 to day 180. Just a small fraction of recipient repertoires overlapped with donor repertoires, and more than 95% appeared de novo at the given depth. The sample size was limited and the cells went unsorted, which meant the CD4 and CD8 repertoire contributions could not be told apart. Broader posttransplant TCR repertoire diversity was predicted by donor and pretransplant recipient Inverse Simpson Index values.

The chain is made from TRBV6-1 and TRBJ2-1; the D gene remains uncertain. The source was peripheral blood mononuclear cells, collected 100 days after allogeneic stem cell transplant. The TCR comes from a male patient aged 70 to 85 who had an allogeneic stem cell transplant from an unrelated donor, so T cells may come from the graft donor. Some clones in this sample may be carry-over from other donors' samples. The CDR3 in this case is CASSEIAYEQFF. The DNA reads TGTGCCAGCAGTGAAATAGCATATGAGCAGTTCTTC.